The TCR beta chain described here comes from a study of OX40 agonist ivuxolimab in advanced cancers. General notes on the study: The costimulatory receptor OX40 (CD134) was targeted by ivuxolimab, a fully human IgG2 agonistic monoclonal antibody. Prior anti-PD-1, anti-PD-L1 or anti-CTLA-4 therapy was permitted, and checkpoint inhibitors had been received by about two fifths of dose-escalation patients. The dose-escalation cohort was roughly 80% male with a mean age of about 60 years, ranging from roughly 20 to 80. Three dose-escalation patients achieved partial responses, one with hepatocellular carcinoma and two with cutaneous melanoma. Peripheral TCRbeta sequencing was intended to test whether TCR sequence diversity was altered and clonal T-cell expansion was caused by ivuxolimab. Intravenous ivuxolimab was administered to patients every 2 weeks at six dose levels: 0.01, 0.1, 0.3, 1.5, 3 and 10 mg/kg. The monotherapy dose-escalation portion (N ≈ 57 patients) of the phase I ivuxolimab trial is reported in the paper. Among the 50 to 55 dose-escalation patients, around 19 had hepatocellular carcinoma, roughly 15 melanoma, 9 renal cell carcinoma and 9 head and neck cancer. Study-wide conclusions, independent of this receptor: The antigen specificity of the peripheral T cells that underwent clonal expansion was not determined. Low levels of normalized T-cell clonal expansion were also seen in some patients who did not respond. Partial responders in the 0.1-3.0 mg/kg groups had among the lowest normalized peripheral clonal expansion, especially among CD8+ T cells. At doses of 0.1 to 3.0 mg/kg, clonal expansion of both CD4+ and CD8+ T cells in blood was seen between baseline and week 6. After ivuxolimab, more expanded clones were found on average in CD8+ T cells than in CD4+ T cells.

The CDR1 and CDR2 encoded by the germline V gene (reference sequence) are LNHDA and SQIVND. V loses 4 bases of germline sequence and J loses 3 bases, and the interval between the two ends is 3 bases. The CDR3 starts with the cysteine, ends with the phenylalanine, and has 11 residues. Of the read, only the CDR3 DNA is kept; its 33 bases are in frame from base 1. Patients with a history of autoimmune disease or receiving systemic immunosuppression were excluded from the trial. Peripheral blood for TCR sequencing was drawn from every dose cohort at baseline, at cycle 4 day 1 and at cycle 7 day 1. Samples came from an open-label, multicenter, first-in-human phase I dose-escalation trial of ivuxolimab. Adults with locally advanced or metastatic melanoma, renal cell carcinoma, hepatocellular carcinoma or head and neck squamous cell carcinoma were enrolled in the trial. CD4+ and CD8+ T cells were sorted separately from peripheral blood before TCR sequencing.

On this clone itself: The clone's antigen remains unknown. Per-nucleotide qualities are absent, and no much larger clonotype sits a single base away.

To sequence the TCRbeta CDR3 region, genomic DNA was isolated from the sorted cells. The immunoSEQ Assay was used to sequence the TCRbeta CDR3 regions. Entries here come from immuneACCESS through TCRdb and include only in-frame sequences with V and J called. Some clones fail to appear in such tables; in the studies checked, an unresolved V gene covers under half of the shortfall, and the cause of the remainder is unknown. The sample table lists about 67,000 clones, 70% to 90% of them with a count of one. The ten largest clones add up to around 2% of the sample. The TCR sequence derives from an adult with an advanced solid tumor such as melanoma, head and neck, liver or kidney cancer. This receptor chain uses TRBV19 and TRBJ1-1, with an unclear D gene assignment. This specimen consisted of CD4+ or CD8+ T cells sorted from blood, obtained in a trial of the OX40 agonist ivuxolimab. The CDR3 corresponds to CASSTDTEAFF. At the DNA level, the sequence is TGTGCCAGTAGTACGGACACTGAAGCTTTCTTT. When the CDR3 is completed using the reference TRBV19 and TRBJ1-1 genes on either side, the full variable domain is DGGITQSPKYLFRKEGQNVTLSCEQNLNHDAMYWYRQDPGQGLRLIYYSQIVNDFQKGDIAEGYSVSREKKESFPLTVTSAQKNPTAFYLCASSTDTEAFFGQGTRLTVV.